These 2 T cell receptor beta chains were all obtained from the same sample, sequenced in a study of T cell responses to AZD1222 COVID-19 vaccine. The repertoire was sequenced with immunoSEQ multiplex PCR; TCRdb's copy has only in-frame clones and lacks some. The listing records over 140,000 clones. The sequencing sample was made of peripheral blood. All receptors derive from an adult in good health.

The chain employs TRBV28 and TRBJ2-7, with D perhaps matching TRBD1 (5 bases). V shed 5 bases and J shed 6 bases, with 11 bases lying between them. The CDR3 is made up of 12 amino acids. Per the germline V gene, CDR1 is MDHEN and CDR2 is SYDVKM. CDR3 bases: TGTGCCAGCAGTAGACAGATCGGCGAGCAGTACTTC. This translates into CASSRQIGEQYF.

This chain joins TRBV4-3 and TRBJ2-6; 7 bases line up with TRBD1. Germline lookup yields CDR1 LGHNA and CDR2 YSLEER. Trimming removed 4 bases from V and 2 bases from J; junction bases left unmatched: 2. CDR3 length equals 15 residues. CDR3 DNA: TGCGCCAGCAGCCGGACAGGTGCTGGGGCCAACGTCCTGACTTTC. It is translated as CASSRTGAGANVLTF.